The 7 T cell receptor beta chains reported below all come from one sample, sequenced in a study of T cells in women clearing cervical HPV infection. The repertoire was sequenced with immunoSEQ multiplex PCR; TCRdb's copy has only in-frame clones and lacks some. The sample spans roughly 14,000 clones; the ten largest clones claim around 20%. The specimen was blood buffy coat. These receptors originate from a woman aged 18-70 years with a cervical HPV16 infection that either progressed to CIN3+ or cleared (not recorded which).

For this clone: Read coverage stops 3 residues before the CDR3 terminus; the germline J gene supplies the remainder. The chain is built from TRBV12-3 or TRBV12-4 and TRBJ1-1, with TRBD1 matching over 7 bases. The CDR3 sequence is 15 residues long. V lost 6 bases, J lost 5 bases, and 12 bases stayed unmatched. The CDR3 is CASSSDTGVRTEAFF. The sequenced part of the CDR3 DNA is TGTGCCAGCAGCAGCGACACAGGGGTTCGGACTGAA.

Comment on this clone: The CDR3 goes on 3 residues after the read ends, and that part is filled in from the germline J gene. The gene calls are TRBV19 and TRBJ1-5; D not certain. The CDR3 runs to 14 residues. CDR1 is LNHDA, CDR2 SQIVND, per germline (reference sequence). V was clipped by 3 bases and J by 1 base, with 7 bases between them. The CDR3 bases that were read are TGTGCCAGTAGTATGGTAGGGAGCAATCAGCCC. Protein product: CASSMVGSNQP. In full, the CDR3 is CASSMVGSNQPQHF.

Comment on this clone: The sequence runs out 3 residues before the end of the CDR3; the remainder is reconstructed from the germline J gene. The genes are TRBV30 and TRBJ2-7; no clear D. Germline V gene sequence: CDR1 GTSNPN, CDR2 SVGIG (reference sequence). The V and J ends lost 7 bases and 2 bases respectively, with 9 bases between them. The CDR3 runs to 11 residues. The DNA read from the CDR3 is TGTGCCTCCCGCACAGCCTACGAG. This codes for CASRTAYE. The whole CDR3 sequence reads CASRTAYEQYF.

Concerning this clone itself: With the read ending 3 residues before the CDR3 end, the germline J gene is used to fill in that end. The chain combines TRBV30 with TRBJ1-5, with 7 bases identical to TRBD1. J was trimmed by 1 base and V by 0 bases; bases with no gene match: 3. CDR1 and CDR2 (germline): GTSNPN, SVGIG (reference sequence). This CDR3 region has 15 residues. CDR3 DNA, as far as it was read: TGTGCCTGGAGTGTAAAAGGGGGCAGCAATCAGCCC. It codes for CAWSVKGGSNQP. The whole CDR3 protein is CAWSVKGGSNQPQHF.

To note about this clone: The read ends 3 residues before the CDR3 terminus; that terminus is restored from the germline J gene. The V and J genes are TRBV11-1 and TRBJ2-3; 9 bases fit TRBD2. The junction had 6 bases not matched to a gene; V was cut back by 1 base and J by 7 bases. CDR3 size: 15 residues. CDR1 and CDR2 from the germline V gene are SGHAT and FQDESV (reference sequence). CDR3 amino acids: CASSLGLAGMNTQYF. The covered CDR3 bases are TGTGCCAGCAGCTTAGGGCTAGCGGGGATGAATACG.

A remark on this clone: The sequenced fragment ends 3 residues before the CDR3 boundary, so the rest is inferred from the germline J gene. The gene calls are TRBV10-3 and TRBJ2-2; D possibly corresponds to TRBD2 (5 bases). Germline V gives CDR1 ENHRY, CDR2 SYGVKD. Trimming shortened V by 0 bases and J by 4 bases, and 9 bases separated the two germline ends. The CDR3 spans 15 residues. CDR3 loop: CAISESTGFTGELFF. CDR3 bases read: TGTGCCATCAGTGAGTCGACGGGGTTCACCGGGGAG.

As to this clone: Read sequence stops 3 residues before the CDR3 end, and the germline J gene provides the missing end. The V gene is TRBV5-5, the J gene TRBJ2-5; no firm D call. With 0 bases removed from V and 4 bases from J, the gap between germline ends came to 7 bases. Germline V gene data show CDR1 as SGHKS and CDR2 as YYEKEE (reference sequence). CDR3 length equals 13 residues. Partial CDR3 DNA: TGTGCCAGCAGCTTGGTTGTCAGAGAGACC. Residues: CASSLVVRET. The whole CDR3 sequence reads CASSLVVRETQYF.